The 27 T cell receptor beta chains listed next were all sequenced from one sample in a study of T cell repertoires in cytomegalovirus infection. These receptors lack a known antigen. From the reads, TCRdb called clonotypes with MiXCR, one entry per CDR3 protein. Of fewer than 900,000 distinct CDR3 sequences detected, about 27% appear once; the ten largest clones hold over 10%. The sample was cultured CD8+ T cells from PBMCs, taken from culture after CMV antigen stimulation. The receptor set was obtained from a human donor in good health (CMV status not recorded). Some clones in this sample may be carry-over from other donors' samples.

This clonotype was observed a handful of times. The chain has TRBV7-9 and TRBJ1-1, with D possibly TRBD1 on 5 matching bases. Germline values: CDR1 SEHNR, CDR2 FQNEAQ (reference sequence). Trimming pared 5 bases from V and 1 base from J, leaving 17 bases between. The CDR3 loop spans 16 amino acids. CDR3 amino acids: CASSPRVDTQNTEAFF. The CDR3 DNA follows: TGTGCCAGCAGCCCCCGGGTGGACACACAGAACACTGAAGCTTTCTTT. Full variable domain (missing parts from reference TRBV7-9 and TRBJ1-1): DTGVSQNPRHKITKRGQNVTFRCDPISEHNRLYWYRQTLGQGPEFLTYFQNEAQLEKSRLLSDRFSAERPKGSFSTLEIQRTEQGDSAMYLCASSPRVDTQNTEAFFGQGTRLTVV.

In this sample, this clonotype turned up a few times. This chain uses TRBV7-9 with TRBJ2-3; TRBD1 might be the D (5 bases). Germline lookup yields CDR1 SEHNR and CDR2 FQNEAQ (reference sequence). This CDR3 is 18 amino acids long. The germline V and J ends were trimmed by 6 bases and 5 bases, with 27 bases remaining between them. In DNA form, the CDR3 reads TGTGCCAGCAGACCGAACAGGACCTCCTGGCCCACAGGAGATACGCAGTATTTT. Translating gives CASRPNRTSWPTGDTQYF.

The J gene is TRBJ2-1, the V gene TRBV6-6, with D perhaps matching TRBD1 (6 bases). Trimming took 5 bases from V and 5 from J, leaving 13 bases between them. The germline V gene has CDR1 MNHNY and CDR2 SVGAGI (reference sequence). This CDR3 is built from 14 residues. Written as DNA, the CDR3 is TGTGCCAGCAGTCGGGACAAAACCAACAATGAGCAGTTCTTC. As protein: CASSRDKTNNEQFF.

The CDR3 sequence is CASTLEWGNFNEKLFF. CDR3 bases: TGTGCCAGTACCCTTGAGTGGGGGAATTTTAATGAAAAACTGTTTTTT. The J gene is TRBJ1-4, the V gene TRBV19, with TRBD1 as a possible D gene (5 bases). Germline V gene data show CDR1 as LNHDA and CDR2 as SQIVND (reference sequence). Deletions cut 7 bases from V and 4 bases from J, with 19 bases between. The CDR3 covers 16 residues.

The chain is built from TRBV19 and TRBJ2-1; 9 positions agree with TRBD1. The CDR3 runs to 14 residues. Germline CDR1 LNHDA, CDR2 SQIVND (reference sequence). V was pared by 7 bases and J by 0 bases, with 1 base of the junction left unmatched. CDR3 loop: CASKDRGSYNEQFF. In DNA, the CDR3 is TGTGCCAGTAAGGACAGGGGCTCCTACAATGAGCAGTTCTTC.

The rearrangement uses TRBV7-9 and TRBJ2-7, with D possibly being TRBD2 (5 bases). This CDR3 is built from 16 residues. The ends were cut back, 5 bases at V and 1 base at J, with 18 bases in the middle. The germline gives CDR1 SEHNR, CDR2 FQNEAQ (reference sequence). DNA of the CDR3: TGTGCCAGCAGCCCACCGATGGGAGAGAATTCCTACGAGCAGTACTTC. Protein: CASSPPMGENSYEQYF. Using reference TRBV7-9 and TRBJ2-7 for the parts outside the CDR3, the full variable domain is DTGVSQNPRHKITKRGQNVTFRCDPISEHNRLYWYRQTLGQGPEFLTYFQNEAQLEKSRLLSDRFSAERPKGSFSTLEIQRTEQGDSAMYLCASSPPMGENSYEQYFGPGTRLTVT.

The chain combines TRBV12-3 or TRBV12-4 with TRBJ2-3, with 15 bases that match TRBD2. The CDR3 extends over 18 amino acids. V was clipped by 4 bases and J by 3 bases; unmatched bases: 8. The CDR3 reads CASSSPGLAGGLTDTQYF. In DNA form, the CDR3 reads TGTGCCAGCAGTTCCCCGGGACTAGCGGGGGGTTTAACAGATACGCAGTATTTT.

This clonotype was observed a few times. The J gene is TRBJ1-3, the V gene TRBV10-3; TRBD1 might be the D (6 bases). The CDR3 contains 14 residues. V lost 10 bases to trimming and J lost 3 bases, with 16 bases between them. Germline V CDR1 and CDR2: ENHRY, SYGVKD. CDR3 nucleotide sequence: TGTGCCACGCTACAGGGAACGGGTGGAAACACCATATATTTT. The encoded protein is CATLQGTGGNTIYF.

V usage is TRBV27 and J usage is TRBJ2-1; D tentatively reads TRBD1 or TRBD2 (6 bases each). Trimming pared 2 bases from V and 5 bases from J, leaving 13 bases between. Germline loops: CDR1 MNHEY, CDR2 SMNVEV (reference sequence). The CDR3 length is 15 residues. DNA for the CDR3: TGTGCCAGCAGTTTAGTAGGGGGGCCTAACAATGAGCAGTTCTTC. This translates into CASSLVGGPNNEQFF.

This clonotype has just a few counts. The chain has TRBV6-1 and TRBJ1-1; D unclear. V dropped 2 bases and J dropped 0 bases, with 7 bases sitting between them. The CDR3 spans 14 residues. Germline-derived CDR1 and CDR2 are MNHNS and SASEGT. The CDR3 reads CASSELGMNTEAFF. CDR3 nucleotide sequence: TGTGCCAGCAGTGAATTGGGCATGAACACTGAAGCTTTCTTT.

The sample holds a few counts of this clonotype. The rearrangement joins TRBV7-8 to TRBJ2-5; TRBD2 matches 13 bases. There are 16 residues in the CDR3. Germline trimming cut 1 base from V and 7 bases from J; bases unmatched to any gene: 6. CDR1 and CDR2 (germline): SGHVS, FQNEAQ. The CDR3 region has the DNA TGTGCCAGCAGCTTAGAACTAGCGGGGGGGCGGGCGACCCAGTACTTC. It yields the protein CASSLELAGGRATQYF.

V and J are TRBV7-9 and TRBJ2-7; D possibly corresponds to TRBD1 (6 bases). The CDR3 spans 15 residues. Trimming removed 5 bases from V and 2 bases from J, with 16 bases in between. Germline V gene data show CDR1 as SEHNR and CDR2 as FQNEAQ (reference sequence). The CDR3 bases are TGTGCCAGCAGCCCCACGTCTCGGACAGCCTACGAGCAGTACTTC. This gives the protein CASSPTSRTAYEQYF.

This sequence joins TRBV7-8 and TRBJ2-1, with TRBD2 matching over 12 bases. The CDR3 totals 21 residues. Trimming cost V 0 bases and J 8 bases; bases outside gene matches: 20. Germline V gene sequence: CDR1 SGHVS, CDR2 FQNEAQ. CDR3 region: CASSLATPGLAGHPDRHEQFF. The CDR3, as DNA: TGTGCCAGCAGCTTAGCCACCCCCGGACTAGCGGGGCATCCTGACCGGCATGAGCAGTTCTTC.

The CDR3 nucleotides read TGTGCCAGCAGTTTCGTGGGTGAGCAGTACGTC. Its protein is CASSFVGEQYV. This rearrangement joins TRBV6-6 to TRBJ2-7; D is ambiguous. Trimming stripped 4 bases from V and 7 bases from J, with 8 bases between. Germline V CDR1 and CDR2: MNHNY, SVGAGI (reference sequence). The CDR3 is 11 residues long.

In this sample, this clonotype turned up many times. The V gene is TRBV7-9, the J gene TRBJ2-2; the D gene is possibly TRBD2 (6 bases). The CDR3 runs to 16 residues. Germline V gene data show CDR1 as SEHNR and CDR2 as FQNEAQ (reference sequence). V lost 5 bases to trimming and J lost 0 bases, with 13 bases between them. The CDR3 nucleotides read TGTGCCAGCAGCGGCCCGGGGGAGACGAACACCGGGGAGCTGTTTTTT. Amino acids: CASSGPGETNTGELFF.

V is TRBV11-3 and J is TRBJ2-5; 8 nucleotides line up with TRBD2. Germline-derived CDR1 and CDR2 are SGHNT and YENEEA. With V trimmed by 5 bases and J by 3 bases, 8 bases remained unmatched. The CDR3 covers 15 residues. This CDR3 is CASSPTRREEETQYF. The CDR3 DNA is TGTGCCAGCAGCCCAACCAGGCGGGAGGAAGAGACCCAGTACTTC.

This clonotype has ten or more counts. This chain connects TRBV4-3 to TRBJ1-2; D unresolved. This CDR3 comprises 16 residues. CDR1 and CDR2 from the germline V gene are LGHNA and YSLEER. With 0 bases removed from V and 0 bases from J, the gap between germline ends came to 11 bases. CDR3 nucleotide sequence: TGCGCCAGCAGCCAAGATTCGGCAGCTACTAACTATGGCTACACCTTC. The encoded protein is CASSQDSAATNYGYTF.

The gene calls are TRBV7-9 and TRBJ2-3; D may correspond to TRBD1 or TRBD2 (6 bases each). Trimming shortened V by 6 bases and J by 9 bases, and 16 bases separated the two germline ends. Per the germline V gene, CDR1 is SEHNR and CDR2 is FQNEAQ (reference sequence). The CDR3 extends over 13 amino acids. The CDR3 spells CASRPGEERTQYF. CDR3 DNA: TGTGCCAGCAGGCCAGGGGAGGAGAGAACGCAGTATTTT.

The chain uses TRBV20-1 and TRBJ2-1, with 10 positions matching TRBD2. CDR3 size: 13 residues. The germline gives CDR1 DFQATT, CDR2 SNEGSKA (reference sequence). J was trimmed by 5 bases and V by 6 bases; bases with no gene match: 4. The CDR3 here is CSAPGLAHNEQFF. CDR3 nucleotides: TGCAGTGCCCCGGGACTAGCGCACAATGAGCAGTTCTTC.

This clonotype was recorded many times. This chain links TRBV7-9 with TRBJ2-5; possibly TRBD1 for D (6 bases). Per the germline V gene, CDR1 is SEHNR and CDR2 is FQNEAQ (reference sequence). This CDR3 has 15 amino acids. V lost 4 bases and J 3 bases, leaving 15 bases between the germline ends. The CDR3 protein is CASSSPPGVEETQYF. The CDR3 nucleotides are TGTGCCAGCAGCTCCCCGCCAGGGGTGGAAGAGACCCAGTACTTC.

The CDR3 protein is CASSSPRGGTYEQYF. The CDR3 DNA reads TGTGCCAGCAGCTCCCCGCGGGGCGGCACGTACGAGCAGTACTTC. The gene calls are TRBV7-4 and TRBJ2-7; the D gene is possibly TRBD2 (6 bases). The CDR3 loop spans 15 amino acids. V lost 4 bases, J lost 4 bases, and 17 bases lay in between. Germline lookup yields CDR1 SGHVT and CDR2 SQSDAQ.

This clonotype has only one observation. This chain connects TRBV24-1 to TRBJ2-7; D not certain. CDR1 KGHDR and CDR2 SFDVKD come from the germline V gene. The V and J ends lost 1 base and 0 bases respectively, with 15 bases between them. This CDR3 spans 17 amino acids. The CDR3: CATSDFWSPRSSYEQYV. Here the CDR3 DNA reads TGTGCCACCAGTGATTTTTGGTCACCTAGGAGCTCCTACGAGCAGTACGTC.

This chain's CDR3 is CASRGGGAGAYEQYF. In DNA, the CDR3 is TGTGCCAGCAGGGGCGGAGGAGCGGGGGCCTACGAGCAGTACTTC. The chain links TRBV12-3 or TRBV12-4 to TRBJ2-7; 8 bases map to TRBD2. The V and J ends lost 6 bases and 2 bases, in that order; junction bases with no gene match: 9. The CDR3 spans 15 residues.

This rearrangement joins TRBV4-3 to TRBJ2-2, with unresolved D. This CDR3 is 15 amino acids long. Trimming left V 0 bases short and J 6 bases short, with 11 bases between. Germline V gives CDR1 LGHNA, CDR2 YSLEER. CDR3 loop: CASSQDGEFPGELFF. CDR3 coding DNA: TGCGCCAGCAGCCAAGATGGAGAGTTCCCCGGGGAGCTGTTTTTT.

The rearrangement joins TRBV27 to TRBJ2-2; D ambiguous. Germline CDR1 is MNHEY and CDR2 is SMNVEV (reference sequence). This CDR3 has 14 amino acids. Deletions cut 4 bases from V and 2 bases from J, with 8 bases between. The CDR3, as DNA: TGTGCCAGCAGTTGGCAGGTCAACACCGGGGAGCTGTTTTTT. This encodes CASSWQVNTGELFF.

This clonotype was seen repeatedly, ten times or more. The V and J genes are TRBV19 and TRBJ1-5; no firm D call. Trimming pared 2 bases from V and 2 bases from J, leaving 10 bases between. The V gene's germline CDR1 is LNHDA and CDR2 SQIVND (reference sequence). This CDR3 has 15 residues. CDR3 bases: TGTGCCAGTAGTATATCGCATGGGGGCAATCAGCCCCAGCATTTT. Translated: CASSISHGGNQPQHF.

This clonotype was seen a few times. The chain links TRBV2 to TRBJ2-5, with D hard to call. The V gene's germline CDR1 is SNHLY and CDR2 FYNNEI. The CDR3 loop spans 14 amino acids. The V end was cut by 2 bases, the J end by 0 bases, with 7 bases between. This CDR3 reads CASSETRDQETQYF. The CDR3 DNA follows: TGTGCCAGCAGTGAAACAAGGGACCAAGAGACCCAGTACTTC.